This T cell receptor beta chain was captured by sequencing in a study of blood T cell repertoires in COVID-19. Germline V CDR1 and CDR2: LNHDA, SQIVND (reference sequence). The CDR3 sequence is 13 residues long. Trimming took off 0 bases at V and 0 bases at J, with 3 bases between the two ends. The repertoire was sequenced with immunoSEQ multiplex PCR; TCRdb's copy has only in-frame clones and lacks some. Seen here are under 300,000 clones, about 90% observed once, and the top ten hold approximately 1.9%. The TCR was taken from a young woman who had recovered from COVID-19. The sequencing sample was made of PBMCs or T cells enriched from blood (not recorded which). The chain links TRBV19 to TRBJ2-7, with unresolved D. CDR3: CASSIDNSYEQYF. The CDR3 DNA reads TGTGCCAGTAGTATAGACAACTCCTACGAGCAGTACTTC.